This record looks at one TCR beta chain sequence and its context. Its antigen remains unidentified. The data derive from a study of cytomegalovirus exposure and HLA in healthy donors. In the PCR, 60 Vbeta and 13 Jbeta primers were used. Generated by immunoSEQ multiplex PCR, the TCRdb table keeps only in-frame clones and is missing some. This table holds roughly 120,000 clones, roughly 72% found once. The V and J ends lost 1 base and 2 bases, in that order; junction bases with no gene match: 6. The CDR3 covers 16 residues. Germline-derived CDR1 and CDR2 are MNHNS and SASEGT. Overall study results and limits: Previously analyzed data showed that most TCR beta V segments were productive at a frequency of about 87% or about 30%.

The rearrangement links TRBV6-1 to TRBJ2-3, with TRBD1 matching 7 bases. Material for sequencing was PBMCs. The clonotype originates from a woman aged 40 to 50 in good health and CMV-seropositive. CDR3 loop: CASSEVNRGNTDTQYF. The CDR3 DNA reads TGTGCCAGCAGTGAAGTAAACAGGGGAAACACAGATACGCAGTATTTT.